The 19 T cell receptor beta chains reported below all come from one sample, sequenced in a study of T cells in Graves' hyperthyroidism and ophthalmopathy. Amplification targeted TCR beta CDR3 regions from RNA transcripts. The TCR CDR3 first-round RT-PCR relied on the HTBI primer set. MiXCR, run by TCRdb on the multiplex PCR reads, gives a single entry per CDR3 protein. The repertoire has some 98,000 distinct CDR3 sequences, 35% to 45% of them found once; the top ten carry roughly 10%. The source material was peripheral blood or thyroid tissue (not recorded which). The source of these receptors is a young woman with Graves' hyperthyroidism.

For this clonotype: The junction differs from germline at one of its ends, possibly a read error. This CDR3 is CASSQGGNTQYF. CDR3 sequence (DNA): TGTGCCAGCAGCCAAGGAGGGAATACGCAGTATTTT. This chain connects TRBV4-1 to TRBJ2-3; possible D gene TRBD2, 6 bases. CDR1 and CDR2 from the germline V gene are MGHRA and YSYEKL. The CDR3 loop spans 12 amino acids.

Comments on this clonotype: One end of the junction varies from germline; a read error may be responsible. This chain links TRBV11-2 with TRBJ2-5, with no clear D. Germline CDR1 and CDR2: SGHAT and FQNNGV. The CDR3 has 10 residues. The DNA for the CDR3 is TGTGCCAGCAGCCAAGGAACCCACAACTTC. Translation: CASSQGTHNF.

J is TRBJ1-5 and V is TRBV12-5, with D tentatively TRBD1 (6 bases). Trimming shortened V by 4 bases and J by 2 bases, and 9 bases separated the two germline ends. The CDR3 loop spans 14 amino acids. CDR1 LGHNT and CDR2 FRNRAP come from the germline V gene. Here the CDR3 reads CASGYGGRNQPQHF. The CDR3 bases are TGTGCTAGTGGTTATGGGGGCCGCAATCAGCCCCAGCATTTT.

As for this clonotype: A read error may explain this, as a much larger clone is one base away. The chain carries TRBV4-2 and TRBJ2-2, with 7 bases identical to TRBD1. This CDR3 spans 14 amino acids. The V gene's germline CDR1 is LGHNA and CDR2 YNFKEQ. In nucleotides, the CDR3 is TGTGCCGGCAGCCGACAGGGAGCGGCCGGGGAGCTGTTTTTT. This encodes CAGSRQGAAGELFF.

Comment on this clonotype: A read error may be the cause here, since a much bigger clone is one base away. Since no conserved phenylalanine or tryptophan closes the CDR3, a read error is the likely cause. The CDR3 nucleotides are TGTGCCAGCAGTTACCCCGGCACAGATACGCAGTATTCT. Residues: CASSYPGTDTQYS. This chain connects TRBV10-3 to TRBJ2-3; unclear D gene. CDR3 length equals 13 residues. CDR1 is ENHRY, CDR2 SYGVKD, per germline.

Many counts were recorded for this clonotype. The chain couples TRBV10-3 to TRBJ1-1; the D is unclear. V lost 3 bases to trimming and J lost 11 bases, with 10 bases between them. Germline CDR1 is ENHRY and CDR2 is SYGVKD. CDR3 size: 11 residues. CDR3 in DNA: TGTGCCATCAGTGAAGGAGTAGGGGCTTTCTTT. Its protein is CAISEGVGAFF.

The CDR3 loop is CASSSGTAAPADTQYF. The CDR3 nucleotides are TGTGCCAGCAGTTCCGGGACGGCCGCGCCAGCAGATACGCAGTATTTT. V and J are TRBV12-3 or TRBV12-4 and TRBJ2-3; D is tentatively TRBD1 or TRBD2 (5 bases each). Trimming removed 4 bases at V and 4 bases at J, with 18 bases between. CDR3 length equals 16 residues.

The chain employs TRBV7-9 and TRBJ1-1, with a possible D match to TRBD1 (6 bases). The V gene lost 0 bases and the J gene lost 2 bases, with 10 bases spanning the gap. Germline values: CDR1 SEHNR, CDR2 FQNEAQ (reference sequence). The CDR3 length is 15 residues. CDR3: CASSLAGGVNTEAFF. The CDR3 DNA sequence: TGTGCCAGCAGCTTAGCCGGGGGCGTTAACACTGAAGCTTTCTTT.

There are many counts of this clonotype. The V and J genes are TRBV10-3 and TRBJ1-2; 10 bases fit TRBD1. This CDR3 comprises 13 residues. The germline CDR1 and CDR2 sequences are ENHRY and SYGVKD. Unmatched junction bases numbered 1, after V lost 6 bases and J lost 3 bases. CDR3: CAISGTGDYGYTF. CDR3 DNA: TGTGCCATCAGCGGGACAGGGGACTATGGCTACACCTTC.

This chain joins TRBV25-1 and TRBJ1-3, with D hard to call. This CDR3 has 14 residues. Looked up from germline, CDR1 is MGHDK and CDR2 is SYGVNS. V gave up 1 base and J gave up 0 bases, with 4 bases separating them. The CDR3 loop reads CASSESGSGNTIYF. DNA of the CDR3: TGTGCCAGCAGTGAATCGGGCTCTGGAAACACCATATATTTT.

A word on this clonotype: A read error may account for a junction end that differs from germline. The V call is TRBV5-1, the J call TRBJ2-3; D possibly corresponds to TRBD2 (9 bases). Germline V gives CDR1 SGHRS, CDR2 YFSETQ. There are 15 residues in the CDR3. The CDR3 sequence is CASSLEASGTGTQYF. In nucleotides, the CDR3 is TGCGCCAGCAGCTTGGAGGCTAGCGGGACAGGTACGCAGTATTTT.

This clonotype was counted only a few times. The genes are TRBV20-1 and TRBJ2-5, with 14 nucleotides matching TRBD2. Germline loops: CDR1 DFQATT, CDR2 SNEGSKA (reference sequence). The length of the CDR3 is 16 residues. J gave up 4 bases and V 3 bases, and 7 bases lay outside the gene matches. CDR3 bases: TGCAGTGCTAGGAGACTAGCGGGAGGGCCAGCAGAGACCCAGTACTTC. Its protein product is CSARRLAGGPAETQYF.

This sequence joins TRBV7-2 and TRBJ2-5; 14 nucleotides agree with TRBD2. This CDR3 spans 19 amino acids. The germline V gene encodes CDR1 SGHTA and CDR2 FQGNSA. With 11 bases clipped from V and 1 base from J, the junction kept 18 bases outside the gene matches. The DNA for the CDR3 is TGTGCCTGGAGTGAATTTTTTGGACTAGCGGGGGGCACCCAAGAGACCCAGTACTTC. It codes for CAWSEFFGLAGGTQETQYF.

This clonotype was detected many times. The chain couples TRBV20-1 to TRBJ1-5; TRBD1 matches 7 bases. This CDR3 has 13 residues. CDR1 is DFQATT and CDR2 is SNEGSKA in the germline V gene (reference sequence). The trim removed 6 bases at V and 6 bases at J, leaving 8 bases unmatched. The chain's CDR3 is CSAITHRGQPQHF. DNA of the CDR3: TGCAGTGCCATCACCCACAGGGGTCAGCCCCAGCATTTT.

This clonotype was observed a handful of times. This may stem from a read error, because a much larger clone lies one nucleotide away. V usage is TRBV12-3 or TRBV12-4 and J usage is TRBJ1-1; TRBD1 might be the D (5 bases). The CDR3 runs 14 residues. The CDR3 spells CASSFPGPNTEASF. In nucleotides, the CDR3 is TGTGCCAGCAGTTTCCCGGGACCTAACACTGAAGCTTCCTTT.

Regarding this clonotype: Given a much more abundant clone one base away, this may be a read error. The V and J genes are TRBV5-1 and TRBJ2-6; D may match TRBD1 or TRBD2 (5 bases each). The germline V gene has CDR1 SGHRS and CDR2 YFSETQ. The CDR3 is 17 residues long. CDR3 region: CASGLALRGPGANVLTF. In DNA form, the CDR3 reads TGCGCCAGCGGCTTGGCCTTGAGGGGTCCTGGGGCCAACGTCCTGACTTTC.

The chain combines TRBV2 with TRBJ1-1, with 9 bases that match TRBD1. V lost 7 bases and J lost 2; bases outside the gene matches: 2. The CDR3 length is 13 residues. Germline loops: CDR1 SNHLY, CDR2 FYNNEI. CDR3 residues: CASTGQGNTEAFF. Written as DNA, the CDR3 is TGTGCCAGCACGGGACAGGGAAACACTGAAGCTTTCTTT.

In its sample, this clonotype was seen many times. The CDR3 sequence: CASSESTVGKLFF. As DNA, the CDR3 is TGTGCCAGCAGTGAATCCACAGTGGGAAAACTGTTTTTT. This chain uses TRBV6-1 with TRBJ1-4; D ambiguous. The V end lost 2 bases, the J end lost 10 bases, and 11 bases lay between the germline ends. This CDR3 contains 13 residues. Looked up from germline, CDR1 is MNHNS and CDR2 is SASEGT.

This clonotype showed up many times. The chain is built from TRBV5-1 and TRBJ2-3; D not certain. Trimming stripped 4 bases from V and 1 base from J, with 10 bases between. This CDR3 region has 14 residues. Per germline, CDR1 SGHRS and CDR2 YFSETQ. CDR3 amino acids: CASSPIFGTDTQYF. For the CDR3, the DNA is TGCGCCAGCAGCCCTATCTTTGGCACAGATACGCAGTATTTT. The whole variable domain, remainder taken from reference TRBV5-1 and TRBJ2-3, is KAGVTQTPRYLIKTRGQQVTLSCSPISGHRSVSWYQQTPGQGLQFLFEYFSETQRNKGNFPGRFSGRQFSNSRSEMNVSTLELGDSALYLCASSPIFGTDTQYFGPGTRLTVL.